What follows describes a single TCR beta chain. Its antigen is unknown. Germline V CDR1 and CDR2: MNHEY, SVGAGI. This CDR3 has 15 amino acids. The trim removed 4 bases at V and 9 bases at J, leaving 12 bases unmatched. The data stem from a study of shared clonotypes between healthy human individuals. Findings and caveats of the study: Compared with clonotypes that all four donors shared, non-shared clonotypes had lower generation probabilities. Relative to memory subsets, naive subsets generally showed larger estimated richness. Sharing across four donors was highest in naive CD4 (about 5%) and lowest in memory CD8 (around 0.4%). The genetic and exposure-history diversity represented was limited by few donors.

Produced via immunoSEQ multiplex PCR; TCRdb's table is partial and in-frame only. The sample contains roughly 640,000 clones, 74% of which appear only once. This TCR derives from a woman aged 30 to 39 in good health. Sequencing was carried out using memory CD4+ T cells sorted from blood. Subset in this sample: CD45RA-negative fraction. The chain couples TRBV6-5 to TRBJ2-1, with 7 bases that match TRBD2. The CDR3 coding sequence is TGTGCCAGCAGTTCAATCGGACTAGGTCTCAGTGAGCAGTTCTTC. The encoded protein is CASSSIGLGLSEQFF.